The clone carrying this TCR beta chain was observed a few times. J was trimmed by 5 bases and V by 2 bases; bases with no gene match: 4. This CDR3 spans 15 amino acids. Germline CDR1 MNHNS, CDR2 SASEGT. These data come from a study of shared clonotypes between healthy human individuals. Under the authors' procedure: ImmunoSEQ junction-only sequences lacked quality scores, so their filtering differed. Method: immunoSEQ multiplex PCR; TCRdb's copy keeps in-frame clones and lacks some. That table furnishes V, J and clone size, whereas the DNA furnished D and trimming. The sample carries around 700,000 clones, less than 85% recorded once.

The sequence was obtained from a woman aged 25 to 39 in good health. The sequenced material came from memory CD4+ T cells sorted from blood. The subset denotes: CD45RA-negative fraction. V gene TRBV6-1 combines with J gene TRBJ2-7; 12 nucleotides agree with TRBD2. The CDR3 coding sequence is TGTGCCAGCAGTGAAAGGACTAGCGGGATTAACGAGCAGTACTTC. Protein sequence: CASSERTSGINEQYF.